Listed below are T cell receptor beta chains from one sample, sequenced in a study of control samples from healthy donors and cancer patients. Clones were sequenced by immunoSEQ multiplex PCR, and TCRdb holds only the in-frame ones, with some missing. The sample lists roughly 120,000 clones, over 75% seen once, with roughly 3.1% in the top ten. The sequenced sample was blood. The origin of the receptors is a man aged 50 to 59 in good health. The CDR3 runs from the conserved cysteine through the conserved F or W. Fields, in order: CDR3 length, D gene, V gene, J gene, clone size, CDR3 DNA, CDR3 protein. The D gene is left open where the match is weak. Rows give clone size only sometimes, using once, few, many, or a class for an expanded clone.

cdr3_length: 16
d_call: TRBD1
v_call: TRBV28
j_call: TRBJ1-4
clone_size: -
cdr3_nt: TGTGCCAGCAGTGGAAGGGACAGCCCAACTAATGAAAAACTGTTTTTT
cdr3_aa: CASSGRDSPTNEKLFF

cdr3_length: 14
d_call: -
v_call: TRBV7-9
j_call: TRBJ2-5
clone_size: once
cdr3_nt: TGTGCCAGCAGCTTCACACTGATTGAAGAGACCCAGTACTTC
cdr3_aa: CASSFTLIEETQYF

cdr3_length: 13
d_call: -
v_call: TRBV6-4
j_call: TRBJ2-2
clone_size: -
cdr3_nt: TGTGCCAGCAGAGCCGGGACTACCGGGGAGCTGTTTTTT
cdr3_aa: CASRAGTTGELFF

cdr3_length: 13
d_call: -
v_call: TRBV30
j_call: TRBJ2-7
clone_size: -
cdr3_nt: TGTGCCTGGAGTCCGGGGGATTTACGAGCGCAGTACTTC
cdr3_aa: CAWSPGDLRAQYF

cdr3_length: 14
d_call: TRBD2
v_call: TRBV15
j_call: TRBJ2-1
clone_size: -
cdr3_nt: TGTGCCACCAGCAGAGGGGAGGGTATGAATGAGCAGTTCTTC
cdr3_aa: CATSRGEGMNEQFF

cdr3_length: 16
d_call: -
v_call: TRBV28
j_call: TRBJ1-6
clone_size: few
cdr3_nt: TGTGCCAGCAGTTTGCAACATTGGGTCTATAATTCACCCCTCCACTTT
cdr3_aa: CASSLQHWVYNSPLHF

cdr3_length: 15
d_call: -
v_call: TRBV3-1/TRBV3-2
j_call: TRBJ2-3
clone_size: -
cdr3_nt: TGTGCCAGCAGCCAAGATGGGGCAGACACAGATACGCAGTATTTT
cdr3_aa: CASSQDGADTDTQYF

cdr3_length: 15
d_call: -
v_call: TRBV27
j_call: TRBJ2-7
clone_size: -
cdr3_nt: TGTGCCAGCAGTTTCGGTGGGGGAAGGGTTTACGAGCAGTACTTC
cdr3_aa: CASSFGGGRVYEQYF

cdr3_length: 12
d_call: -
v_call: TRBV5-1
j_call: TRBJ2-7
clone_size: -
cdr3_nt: TGCGCCAGCAGCCAGGACTCACCCGAGCAGTACTTC
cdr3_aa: CASSQDSPEQYF

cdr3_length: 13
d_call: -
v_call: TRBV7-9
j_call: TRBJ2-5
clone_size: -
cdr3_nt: TGTGCCAGCACTGCGGGGCCGCGGGAGACCCAGTACTTC
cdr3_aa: CASTAGPRETQYF

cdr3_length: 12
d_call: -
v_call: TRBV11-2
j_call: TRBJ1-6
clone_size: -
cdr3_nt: TGTGCCAGCAGCTTACCCAATTCACCCCTCCACTTT
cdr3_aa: CASSLPNSPLHF

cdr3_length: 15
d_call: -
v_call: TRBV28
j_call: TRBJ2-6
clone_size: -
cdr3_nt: TGTGCCAGCACCGGGGGGCCCTCTGGGGCCAACGTCCTGACTTTC
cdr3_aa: CASTGGPSGANVLTF

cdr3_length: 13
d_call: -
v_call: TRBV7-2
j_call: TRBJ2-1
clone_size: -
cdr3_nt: TGTGCCAGCAGCTTATTTAAGGTGAATGAGCAGTTCTTC
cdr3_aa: CASSLFKVNEQFF

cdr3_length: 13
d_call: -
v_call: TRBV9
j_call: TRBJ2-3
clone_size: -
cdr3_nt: TGTGCCAGCAGCGCGAGATTGAGGGATACGCAGTATTTT
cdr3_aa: CASSARLRDTQYF

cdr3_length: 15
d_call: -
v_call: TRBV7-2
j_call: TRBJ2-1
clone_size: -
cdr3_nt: TGTGCCAGCAGCTTATTTGGCGGGGACTACAATGAGCAGTTCTTC
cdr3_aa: CASSLFGGDYNEQFF